The 12 T cell receptor beta chains below were found in one sample sequenced in a study of CD8+CD57+ T cells in acquired aplastic anemia (dated by TCRdb to the late 2010s). Expansion of CD8+CD57+ cells had been shown by flow cytometry in the patients chosen for sequencing. Sequenced using an Illumina HiSeq 2000. Genomic DNA was used as template for profiling of TCR beta VDJ combinations and CDR3 sequences. The public sequencing data were trimmed at Q25 with fastp and processed into clonotypes with MiXCR by TCRdb, which kept only in-frame beta chains. Records with the same CDR3 protein are collapsed into one entry carrying the most frequent genes and DNA. The sample records about 160,000 distinct CDR3 sequences, over 70% of which are singletons. Roughly half of the sample is in the top ten clones. The sequencing input was sorted CD4+, CD8+, or CD8+CD57+ T cells (not recorded which) from PBMCs. Every receptor here comes from a human donor with aplastic anemia.

This clonotype is medium-sized. The chain recombines TRBV6-4 with TRBJ2-2; tentatively, D is TRBD2 (6 bases). Trimming pared 6 bases from V and 2 bases from J, leaving 7 bases between. Germline V gives CDR1 MRHNA, CDR2 SNTAGT. The CDR3 loop spans 13 amino acids. CDR3: CASSGTNTGELFF. CDR3 DNA sequence: TGTGCCAGCAGCGGGACTAACACCGGGGAGCTGTTTTTT.

J is TRBJ2-1 and V is TRBV20-1; D gene uncertain. V was cut by 5 bases and J by 12 bases, with 14 bases left in between. The CDR3 loop spans 11 amino acids. Germline V lookup: CDR1 DFQATT, CDR2 SNEGSKA (reference sequence). CDR3 DNA sequence: TGCAGTGCTCGTGTAGGGCCTGGGCAGTTCTTC. It is translated as CSARVGPGQFF.

The CDR3 here is CSVATAQLSYNEQFF. The DNA of the CDR3 is TGCAGCGTCGCAACAGCACAACTCTCCTACAATGAGCAGTTCTTC. The chain is built from TRBV29-1 and TRBJ2-1; D is unresolved. Germline CDR1 reads SQVTM; CDR2 reads ANQGSEA. V was clipped by 6 bases and J by 0 bases, with 15 bases between them. The CDR3 has 15 residues.

This chain connects TRBV19 to TRBJ2-1; D not resolved. Trimming took off 0 bases at V and 7 bases at J, with 7 bases between the two ends. The CDR3 contains 13 residues. Germline loops: CDR1 LNHDA, CDR2 SQIVND (reference sequence). CDR3 sequence reads: CASSIDIVNEQFF. The DNA for the CDR3 is TGTGCCAGTAGTATAGACATAGTGAATGAGCAGTTCTTC.

Points on this clonotype: The junction differs from germline at one of its ends, possibly a read error. The J gene is TRBJ2-2, the V gene TRBV20-1; 9 bases are shared with TRBD1. This CDR3 is built from 12 residues. Germline assignment: CDR1 DFQATT and CDR2 SNEGSKA (reference sequence). The DNA of the CDR3 is TGCAGTGCTAGAGATACCCCCCGACAGGGGGTGTTT. Translating gives CSARDTPRQGVF.

Remarks on this clonotype: The junction does not match germline at one end; this may be a read error. The chain couples TRBV9 to TRBJ2-3; 8 nucleotides align to TRBD2. In germline, CDR1 is SGDLS, CDR2 YYNGEE. The CDR3 consists of 15 residues. The CDR3 loop reads CASSAAGDSQDKQYF. The CDR3 DNA reads TGTGCCAGCAGCGCAGCGGGGGATTCCCAAGATAAGCAGTATTTT.

The chain joins TRBV15 to TRBJ1-6; D remains ambiguous. Germline CDR1 is LNHNV and CDR2 is YYDKDF (reference sequence). V shed 0 bases and J shed 7 bases, with 4 bases lying between them. The CDR3 covers 13 residues. The CDR3 loop is CATSRDFNSPLHF. The CDR3 DNA is TGTGCCACCAGCAGAGATTTCAATTCACCCCTCCACTTT. Full variable domain (remainder filled in from reference TRBV15 and TRBJ1-6): DAMVIQNPRYQVTQFGKPVTLSCSQTLNHNVMYWYQQKSSQAPKLLFHYYDKDFNNEADTPDNFQSRRPNTSFCFLDIRSPGLGDTAMYLCATSRDFNSPLHFGNGTRLTVT.

Concerning this clonotype itself: A read error may produce the germline difference seen at one junction end. The chain couples TRBV14 to TRBJ1-2; D is unclear. Germline lookup yields CDR1 SGHDN and CDR2 FVKESK. This CDR3 comprises 11 residues. CDR3 amino acids: CASSQLSGYAF. In DNA form, the CDR3 reads TGTGCCAGCAGCCAATTAAGCGGCTACGCCTTC. Using reference TRBV14 and TRBJ1-2 for the parts outside the CDR3, the full variable domain is EAGVTQFPSHSVIEKGQTVTLRCDPISGHDNLYWYRRVMGKEIKFLLHFVKESKQDESGMPNNRFLAERTGGTYSTLKVQPAELEDSGVYFCASSQLSGYAFGSGTRLTVV.

The rearrangement uses TRBV7-6 and TRBJ2-7; TRBD1 agrees at 7 bases. CDR3 length: 14 amino acids. Per the germline V gene, CDR1 is SGHVS and CDR2 is FNYEAQ. Losses at the gene ends were 1 base for V and 6 bases for J; bases not matched to a gene: 6. In DNA form, the CDR3 reads TGTGCCAGCAGCTTAGGCGACAGGGTGGTCGAGCAGTACTTC. Protein: CASSLGDRVVEQYF. Full variable domain (outside the CDR3, taken from reference TRBV7-6 and TRBJ2-7): GAGVSQSPRYKVTKRGQDVALRCDPISGHVSLYWYRQALGQGPEFLTYFNYEAQQDKSGLPNDRFSAERPEGSISTLTIQRTEQRDSAMYRCASSLGDRVVEQYFGPGTRLTVT.

This chain connects TRBV2 to TRBJ1-1; D unclear. Germline-derived CDR1 and CDR2 are SNHLY and FYNNEI. V lost 3 bases to trimming and J lost 1 base, with 9 bases between them. This CDR3 has 14 residues. CDR3 coding DNA: TGTGCCAGCAGTGAGTGGTTGGGGAACACTGAAGCTTTCTTT. This encodes CASSEWLGNTEAFF.

The chain has TRBV10-3 and TRBJ1-4; D is ambiguous. The V and J ends lost 7 bases and 3 bases respectively, with 9 bases between them. Germline CDR1 and CDR2: ENHRY and SYGVKD. The CDR3 sequence is 13 residues long. The CDR3 bases are TGTGCCATCACAACAGACCCTAATGAAAAACTGTTTTTT. Amino acid sequence: CAITTDPNEKLFF.

Points on this clonotype: No conserved phenylalanine or tryptophan ends this CDR3, so it is likely a read error. V is TRBV5-1 and J is TRBJ2-2, with D tentatively TRBD2 (5 bases). The length of the CDR3 is 15 residues. The germline CDR1 and CDR2 sequences are SGHRS and YFSETQ. With 5 bases removed from V and 2 bases from J, the gap between germline ends came to 13 bases. The DNA for the CDR3 is TGCGCCAGCAGGGAAGAGGGATCTAACACCGGGGAGCTGTTTCTT. This gives the protein CASREEGSNTGELFL.